Below, one TCR beta chain is given with its context. Its antigen remains unknown. The data derive from a study of cytomegalovirus exposure and HLA in healthy donors. The CDR3 covers 18 residues. The V and J ends lost 4 bases and 2 bases respectively, with 25 bases between them. The germline CDR1 and CDR2 sequences are SGHRS and YFSETQ. The study, taken as a whole, reports: Sequencing depth across donors, presence/absence analyses assumed, was roughly uniform.

Vbeta (60) and Jbeta (13) primers were used in the PCR. The protocol was immunoSEQ multiplex PCR, while the TCRdb copy is restricted to in-frame clones and leaves out a portion. The table includes roughly 110,000 clones, 60% to 80% detected once. This TCR was sampled from a female donor in good health and CMV-seronegative. The chain employs TRBV5-1 and TRBJ2-7, with D possibly TRBD2 on 6 matching bases. Material for sequencing was PBMCs. As DNA, the CDR3 is TGCGCCAGCAGCCATGCGGAAATTAGGGCGGGAACCCCCTACGAGCAGTACTTC. Residues: CASSHAEIRAGTPYEQYF.